The T cell receptor (beta chain) under discussion was sequenced for a study of early T cells in non-severe SARS-CoV-2 infection. At the level of the study: Unsorted whole blood bulk RNA was sequenced, with unpaired chains.

This clonotype was counted between two and nine times. What it binds is not known. V lost 5 bases to trimming and J lost 0 bases; unmatched junction nucleotides: 5. Germline CDR1 and CDR2: DFQATT and SNEGSKA (reference sequence). This CDR3 comprises 15 residues. Study outcomes and limitations: Lookups in VDJdb leaned toward anti-spike CD8 responses and missed private and CD4 specificities.

Unique molecular identifiers (one per individual cDNA molecule) were attached. TCRdb called the 5' RACE reads again in MiXCR, with one record for every CDR3 protein. The sample lists some 49,000 distinct CDR3 sequences, approximately 12% occurring once. The genes are TRBV20-1 and TRBJ2-3, with 10 bases that match TRBD2. Sequenced input: whole blood. The receptor was derived from an adult who was a healthcare worker with PCR-confirmed SARS-CoV-2 infection or an uninfected control (not recorded which). CDR3 DNA: TGCAGTGCTCAGAGCGGGGGGGTGAGCACAGATACGCAGTATTTT. Translated: CSAQSGGVSTDTQYF.